These 3 T cell receptor beta chains were sequenced from one sample in a study of cytomegalovirus exposure and HLA in healthy donors. PCR involved 60 Vbeta and 13 Jbeta primers. Produced via immunoSEQ multiplex PCR; TCRdb's table is partial and in-frame only. This listing includes 75,000 to 85,000 clones. The sample was PBMCs. The receptors were gathered from a man between 18 and 35 years old in good health and CMV-seropositive.

The chain uses TRBV9 and TRBJ1-5, with no clear D. The CDR3 totals 16 residues. Per the germline V gene, CDR1 is SGDLS and CDR2 is YYNGEE. The ends were cut back, 0 bases at V and 0 bases at J, with 10 bases in the middle. CDR3 loop: CASSVGPPTSNQPQHF. The CDR3 DNA sequence: TGTGCCAGCAGCGTAGGGCCGCCAACTAGCAATCAGCCCCAGCATTTT.

The genes are TRBV19 and TRBJ2-1, with TRBD2 matching over 9 bases. Germline values: CDR1 LNHDA, CDR2 SQIVND (reference sequence). V was pared by 5 bases and J by 4 bases, with 6 bases of the junction left unmatched. The CDR3 is 15 amino acids. Written as DNA, the CDR3 is TGTGCCAGTAGTCACACTAGCGGGTCTTACAATGAGCAGTTCTTC. Translated, it gives CASSHTSGSYNEQFF.

J is TRBJ2-1 and V is TRBV27, with 7 bases identical to TRBD2. V trimming: 5 bases; J trimming: 6 bases; junction bases outside the gene matches: 10. This CDR3 contains 15 residues. Per the germline V gene, CDR1 is MNHEY and CDR2 is SMNVEV (reference sequence). The chain's CDR3 is CASSPTAGAGNEQFF. Here the CDR3 DNA reads TGTGCCAGCAGTCCCACTGCGGGAGCTGGCAATGAGCAGTTCTTC.